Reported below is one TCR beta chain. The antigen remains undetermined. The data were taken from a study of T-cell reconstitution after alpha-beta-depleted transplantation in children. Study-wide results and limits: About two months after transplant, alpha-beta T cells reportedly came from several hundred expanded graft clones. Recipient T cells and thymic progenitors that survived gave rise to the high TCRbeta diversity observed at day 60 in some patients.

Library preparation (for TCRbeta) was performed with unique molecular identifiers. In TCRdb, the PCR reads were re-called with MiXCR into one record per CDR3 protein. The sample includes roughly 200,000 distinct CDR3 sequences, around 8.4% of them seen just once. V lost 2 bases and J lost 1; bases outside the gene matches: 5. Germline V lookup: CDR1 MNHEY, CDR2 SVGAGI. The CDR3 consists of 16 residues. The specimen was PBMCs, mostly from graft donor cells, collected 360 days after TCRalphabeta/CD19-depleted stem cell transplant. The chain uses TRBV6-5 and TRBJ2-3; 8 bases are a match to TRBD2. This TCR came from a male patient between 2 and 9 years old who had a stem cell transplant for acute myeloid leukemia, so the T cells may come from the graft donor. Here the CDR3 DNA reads TGTGCCAGCAGTTACCCCACTAGCGGCCGCACAGATACGCAGTATTTT. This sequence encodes CASSYPTSGRTDTQYF.